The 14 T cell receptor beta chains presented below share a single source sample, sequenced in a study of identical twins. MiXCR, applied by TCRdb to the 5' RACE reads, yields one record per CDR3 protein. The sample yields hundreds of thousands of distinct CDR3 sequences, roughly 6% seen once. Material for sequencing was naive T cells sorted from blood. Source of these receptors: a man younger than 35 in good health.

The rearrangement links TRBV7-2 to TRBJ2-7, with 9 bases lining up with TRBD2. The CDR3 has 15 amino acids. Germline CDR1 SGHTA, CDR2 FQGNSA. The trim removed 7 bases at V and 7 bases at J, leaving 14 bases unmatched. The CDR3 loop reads CASTKEAGGLGEQYF. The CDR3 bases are TGTGCCAGCACCAAAGAGGCGGGAGGGCTGGGGGAGCAGTACTTC.

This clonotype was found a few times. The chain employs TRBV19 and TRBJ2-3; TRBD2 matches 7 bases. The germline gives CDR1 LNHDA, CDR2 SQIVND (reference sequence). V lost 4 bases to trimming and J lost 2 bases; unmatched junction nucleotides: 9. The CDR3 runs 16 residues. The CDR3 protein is CASSKGRSGITDTQYF. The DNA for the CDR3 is TGTGCCAGTAGTAAGGGGAGGAGCGGGATCACAGATACGCAGTATTTT.

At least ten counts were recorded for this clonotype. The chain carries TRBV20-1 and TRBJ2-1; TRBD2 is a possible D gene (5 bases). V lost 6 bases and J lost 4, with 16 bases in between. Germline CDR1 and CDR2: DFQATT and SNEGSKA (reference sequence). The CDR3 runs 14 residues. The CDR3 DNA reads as TGCAGTGCAAAGGACTTCCGTACGTACAATGAGCAGTTCTTC. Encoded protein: CSAKDFRTYNEQFF.

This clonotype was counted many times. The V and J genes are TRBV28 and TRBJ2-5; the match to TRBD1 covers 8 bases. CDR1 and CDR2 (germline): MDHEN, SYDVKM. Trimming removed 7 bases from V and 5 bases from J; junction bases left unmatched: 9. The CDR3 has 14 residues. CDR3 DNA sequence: TGTGCCAGCATCAGACAGGGGAGTTGGGAGACCCAGTACTTC. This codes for CASIRQGSWETQYF.

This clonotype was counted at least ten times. The CDR3 bases are TGTGCCAGCAGCCTGGGACTAGCGGTAAATGAGCAGTTCTTC. It specifies CASSLGLAVNEQFF. The rearrangement links TRBV3-1 to TRBJ2-1; 11 bases match TRBD2. Germline trimming cut 4 bases from V and 7 bases from J; bases unmatched to any gene: 3. This CDR3 has 14 amino acids. In germline, CDR1 is LGHDT, CDR2 YNNKEL (reference sequence).

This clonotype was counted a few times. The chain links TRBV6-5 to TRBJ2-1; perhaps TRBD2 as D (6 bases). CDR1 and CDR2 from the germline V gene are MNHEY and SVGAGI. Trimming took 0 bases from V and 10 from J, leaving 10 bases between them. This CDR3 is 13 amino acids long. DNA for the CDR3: TGTGCCAGCAGTTACTCCCCGGAGGGGGAGCAGTTCTTC. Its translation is CASSYSPEGEQFF.

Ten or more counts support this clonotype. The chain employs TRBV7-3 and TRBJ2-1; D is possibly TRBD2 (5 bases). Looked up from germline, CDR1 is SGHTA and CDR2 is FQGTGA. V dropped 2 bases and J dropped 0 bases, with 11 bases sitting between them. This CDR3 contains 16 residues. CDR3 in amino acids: CASSLDGKPSYNEQFF. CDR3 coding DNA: TGTGCCAGCAGCTTAGACGGGAAACCCTCCTACAATGAGCAGTTCTTC.

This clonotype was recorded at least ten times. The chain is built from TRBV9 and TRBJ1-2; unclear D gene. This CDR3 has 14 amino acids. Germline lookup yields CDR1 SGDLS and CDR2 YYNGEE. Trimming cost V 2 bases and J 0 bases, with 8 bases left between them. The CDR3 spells CASSVDHSNYGYTF. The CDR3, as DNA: TGTGCCAGCAGCGTCGATCATTCTAACTATGGCTACACCTTC.

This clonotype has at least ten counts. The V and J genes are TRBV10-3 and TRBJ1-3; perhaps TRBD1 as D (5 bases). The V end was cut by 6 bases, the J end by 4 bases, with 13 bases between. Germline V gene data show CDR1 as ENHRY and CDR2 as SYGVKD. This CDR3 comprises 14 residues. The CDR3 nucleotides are TGTGCCATCAGGGACACTGGGCAAGGAAACACCATATATTTT. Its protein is CAIRDTGQGNTIYF.

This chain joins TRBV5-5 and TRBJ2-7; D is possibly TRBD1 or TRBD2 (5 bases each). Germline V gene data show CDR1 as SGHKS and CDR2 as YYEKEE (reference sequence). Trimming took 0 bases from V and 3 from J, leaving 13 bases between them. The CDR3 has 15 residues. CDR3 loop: CASSLAGTANYEQYF. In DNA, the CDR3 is TGTGCCAGCAGCTTGGCAGGGACGGCCAACTACGAGCAGTACTTC. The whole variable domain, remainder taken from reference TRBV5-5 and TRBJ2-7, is DAGVTQSPTHLIKTRGQQVTLRCSPISGHKSVSWYQQVLGQGPQFIFQYYEKEERGRGNFPDRFSARQFPNYSSELNVNALLLGDSALYLCASSLAGTANYEQYFGPGTRLTVT.

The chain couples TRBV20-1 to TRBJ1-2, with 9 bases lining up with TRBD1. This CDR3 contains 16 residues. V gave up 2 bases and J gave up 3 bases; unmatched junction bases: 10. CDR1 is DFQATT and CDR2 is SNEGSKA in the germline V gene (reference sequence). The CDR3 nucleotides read TGCAGTGCTAGACCGGGACAGGGATCGGAGTACTATGGCTACACCTTC. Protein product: CSARPGQGSEYYGYTF.

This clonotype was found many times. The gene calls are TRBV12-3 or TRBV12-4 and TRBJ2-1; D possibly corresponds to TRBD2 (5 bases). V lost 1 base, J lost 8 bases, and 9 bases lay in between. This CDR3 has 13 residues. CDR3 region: CASSLGEYDEQFF. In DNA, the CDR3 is TGTGCCAGCAGTTTAGGGGAGTACGATGAGCAGTTCTTC.

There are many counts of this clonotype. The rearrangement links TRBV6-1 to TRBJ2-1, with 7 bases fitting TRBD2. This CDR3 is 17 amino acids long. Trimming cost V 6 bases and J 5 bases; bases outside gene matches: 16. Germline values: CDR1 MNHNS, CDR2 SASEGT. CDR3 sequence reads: CASSPRGREVGHNEQFF. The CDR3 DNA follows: TGTGCCAGCAGCCCACGGGGTCGGGAGGTTGGCCACAATGAGCAGTTCTTC.

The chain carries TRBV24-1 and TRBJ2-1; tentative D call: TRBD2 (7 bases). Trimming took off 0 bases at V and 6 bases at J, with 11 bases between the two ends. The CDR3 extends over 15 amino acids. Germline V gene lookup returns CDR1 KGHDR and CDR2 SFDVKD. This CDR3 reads CATSDLGGGGNEQFF. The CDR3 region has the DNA TGTGCCACCAGTGATTTGGGGGGAGGGGGCAATGAGCAGTTCTTC.